This T cell receptor (beta chain) originates from a study of blood T cell repertoires in COVID-19. Study details: Collection of acute and convalescent COVID-19 samples took place in the United States, Italy and Spain. T cells, B-cell-depleted T cells, or PBMCs provided the cDNA or gDNA that served as material.

Germline V gives CDR1 LNHNV, CDR2 YYDKDF (reference sequence). Trimming removed 1 base at V and 1 base at J, with 7 bases between. The CDR3 is made up of 15 amino acids. The authors' processing: It was from reference gene primer amplification that nucleated cell counts were estimated. Repertoires were generated with immunoSEQ multiplex PCR, while TCRdb's copy carries only in-frame clones and drops some. The V and J calls and clone size are taken from that table; D and trimming were inferred from the DNA. The repertoire has about 400,000 clones, roughly 88% of them found once; the top ten carry more than 1.4%.

The V and J genes are TRBV15 and TRBJ2-2; the D is unclear. Input material: peripheral blood. This TCR derives from a young woman with active or convalescent COVID-19. The DNA for the CDR3 is TGTGCCACCAGCAGAGGTCCAGGGAACACCGGGGAGCTGTTTTTT. It codes for CATSRGPGNTGELFF.